The rows below give T cell receptor beta chains drawn from one sample of a study of early stage breast cancer tumors. Repertoires were generated with immunoSEQ multiplex PCR, while TCRdb's copy carries only in-frame clones and drops some. The sample has some 75,000 clones, under 85% seen once. Sequencing input: blood. These receptors all stem from a person between 55 and 69 years old with breast cancer. The CDR3 runs from the conserved cysteine through the conserved F or W. A D gene is named only where the DNA matches it firmly. Part of the rows lack a size; the others show once, few, many or a class for expanded clones.

d_gene	v_gene	abundance	j_gene	CDR3nt	CDR3aa
-	TRBV7-9	few	TRBJ2-7	TGTGCCAGCAGCTTAGCGTTTCGGTCCCACGAGCAGTACTTC	CASSLAFRSHEQYF
-	TRBV27	-	TRBJ2-1	TGTGCCAGCAGGTCCGGCGGCTACAATGAGCAGTTCTTC	CASRSGGYNEQFF
-	TRBV10-3	-	TRBJ2-7	TGTGCCATCAGTGAGTTCCCTGGTGGCGACGAGCAGTACTTC	CAISEFPGGDEQYF
-	TRBV15	-	TRBJ2-3	TGTGCCACCAGCAGAGATGTCGCCGCGGATACGCAGTATTTT	CATSRDVAADTQYF
-	TRBV6-6	-	TRBJ2-1	TGTGCCAGCAGTTACACCGGAGAGCAGTTCTTC	CASSYTGEQFF
TRBD2	TRBV9	-	TRBJ2-3	TGTGCCAGCAGCCGGGACCTACTGGGGGGGGATACGCAGTATTTT	CASSRDLLGGDTQYF
-	TRBV9	once	TRBJ2-5	TGTGCCAGCAGCGTAGACGGACACCTACAAGAGACCCAGTACTTC	CASSVDGHLQETQYF
-	TRBV4-3	-	TRBJ2-7	TGCGCCAGCAGCCAAGGGCTATCACTAGTAGAGCAGTACTTC	CASSQGLSLVEQYF
-	TRBV6-5	-	TRBJ1-4	TGTGCCACCCAACAAGGCGGTCGGGATGAAAAACTGTTTTTT	CATQQGGRDEKLFF
-	TRBV18	-	TRBJ1-5	TGTGCCAGCTCAAGAGGGGAGAGTCAGCCCCAGCATTTT	CASSRGESQPQHF
TRBD1	TRBV9	once	TRBJ2-6	TGTGCCAGCAGCGCGGGACAGGGTCCTATCTCTGGGGCCAACGTCCTGACTTTC	CASSAGQGPISGANVLTF
TRBD2	TRBV13	-	TRBJ2-1	TGTGCCAGCAGTGAGAGTAGCGGGGGATTTTACAATGAGCAGTTCTTC	CASSESSGGFYNEQFF
TRBD2	TRBV19	-	TRBJ2-2	TGTGCCAGTAGTATCAGCGGGAGAACCGGGGAGCTGTTTTTT	CASSISGRTGELFF
TRBD2	TRBV18	-	TRBJ2-1	TGTGCCAGCTCAGGGGGACTAGCGGGGGCCTCCGCCGGGGATGAGCAGTTCTTC	CASSGGLAGASAGDEQFF
TRBD1	TRBV28	-	TRBJ1-2	TGTGCCAGCAGCCGGATAGGGACAGGGGGACTGGATGGTGGCTACACCTTC	CASSRIGTGGLDGGYTF
-	TRBV5-1	-	TRBJ2-7	TGCGCCAGCAGCAGGGGGCCGGGGGTCTACGAGCAGTACTTC	CASSRGPGVYEQYF
-	TRBV5-6	-	TRBJ2-2	TGTGCCAGCAGCTTCGGCAGGGGGGGGTACACCGGGGAGCTGTTTTTT	CASSFGRGGYTGELFF
-	TRBV19	-	TRBJ2-5	TGTGCCAGTAGTAGGCAGAGCCAAGAGACCCAGTACTTC	CASSRQSQETQYF
-	TRBV27	-	TRBJ2-2	TGTGCCCCCGGCGTGACTTCGAACACCGGGGAGCTGTTTTTT	CAPGVTSNTGELFF
-	TRBV28	-	TRBJ2-7	TGTGCCAGCAGTTCCGGGACACGAAGATACGAGCAGTACTTC	CASSSGTRRYEQYF
-	TRBV4-2	-	TRBJ1-6	TGTGCCAGCGCGACAGACAACAATAATTCACCCCTCCACTTT	CASATDNNNSPLHF
-	TRBV11-3	-	TRBJ2-1	TGTGCCAGCAGCGGACCGGGGTCATACAATGAGCAGTTCTTC	CASSGPGSYNEQFF
-	TRBV11-2	-	TRBJ1-5	TGTGCCAGCAGCTTAATGACAGATCAGCCCCAGCATTTT	CASSLMTDQPQHF
TRBD1	TRBV7-3	-	TRBJ1-1	TGTGCCAGCAGCTTAATGTCCACAGGGGCTGAAGCTTTCTTT	CASSLMSTGAEAFF
-	TRBV11-2	-	TRBJ1-1	TGTGCCACCTCAGGAGGGGGGAGGGGAAACACTGAAGCTTTCTTT	CATSGGGRGNTEAFF
TRBD2	TRBV6-5	-	TRBJ2-3	TGTGCCAGCAGTCCGGGACTAGCGGGGGGCGTTACGCAGTATTTT	CASSPGLAGGVTQYF
-	TRBV6-4	-	TRBJ2-2	TGTGCCAGCAAGGCGGGTCTTAACACCGGGGAGCTGTTTTTT	CASKAGLNTGELFF
-	TRBV7-6	-	TRBJ2-1	TGTGCCAGCAGCCCCCCTGGGCTGGCGGGAACGTCTAGTGAGCAGTTCTTC	CASSPPGLAGTSSEQFF
-	TRBV14	-	TRBJ2-7	TGTGCCAGCAGCCGGGACTCTGTCTACGAGCAGTACTTC	CASSRDSVYEQYF
-	TRBV30	-	TRBJ2-3	TGTGCCTGGAGTGTTGGACAACCATGGGATACGCAGTATTTT	CAWSVGQPWDTQYF
TRBD1	TRBV29-1	-	TRBJ2-7	TGCAGCGTGGTTGGACAGGGAGTATCCTACGAGCAGTACTTC	CSVVGQGVSYEQYF
TRBD1	TRBV7-9	-	TRBJ2-7	TGTGCCAGCAGCTTGTGGGACAGGGGGGGGTACGAGCAGTACTTC	CASSLWDRGGYEQYF
-	TRBV2	-	TRBJ2-1	TGTGCCAGCATAGTCGGAGGGATAATTGGTGAGGGGGAGCAGTTCTTC	CASIVGGIIGEGEQFF
-	TRBV28	-	TRBJ1-3	TGTGCCAGCAGTTCCCTAGCAGGGTCTGGAAACACCATATATTTT	CASSSLAGSGNTIYF
-	TRBV9	-	TRBJ2-7	TGTGCCAGCAGCCCCTCTGGGAGTAGGTACGAGCAGTACTTC	CASSPSGSRYEQYF
-	TRBV15	-	TRBJ1-1	TGTGCCACCAGCGAGCCCCTACCGAACACTGAAGCTTTCTTT	CATSEPLPNTEAFF
-	TRBV7-9	once	TRBJ2-1	TGTGCCAGCAGCTTGGGGGAGTTTTACAATGAGCAGTTCTTC	CASSLGEFYNEQFF
TRBD2	TRBV18	-	TRBJ2-2	TGTGCCAGCTCACCCATCGTAGCGGGAGAGACCGGGGAGCTGTTTTTT	CASSPIVAGETGELFF
TRBD2	TRBV9	-	TRBJ2-1	TGTGCCAGCAGCGTAGCGGGAGGGCGGACCAATGAGCAGTTCTTC	CASSVAGGRTNEQFF
TRBD2	TRBV11-2	-	TRBJ2-3	TGTGCCAGCAGCTACGGGACTAGCGGGAGTTCAGATACGCAGTATTTT	CASSYGTSGSSDTQYF
TRBD2	TRBV10-3	-	TRBJ2-2	TGTGCCATCAGTGACGGGCGGGAGGGCCCCACCGGGGAGCTGTTTTTT	CAISDGREGPTGELFF
TRBD1	TRBV6-1	few	TRBJ1-3	TGTGCCAGCAGTGCGACAGGGGCTTCAAGCTCTGGAAACACCATATATTTT	CASSATGASSSGNTIYF
-	TRBV15	-	TRBJ1-2	TGTGCCACCAGCAGAGGGGATATTAGCTACACCTTC	CATSRGDISYTF
TRBD1	TRBV7-3	-	TRBJ2-7	TGTGCCAGCAGTAGGGACAGTTCCTACGAGCAGTACTTC	CASSRDSSYEQYF
TRBD2	TRBV28	-	TRBJ2-7	TGTGCCAGCAATAGCGGGGGTAGCTCCTACGAGCAGTACTTC	CASNSGGSSYEQYF
TRBD1	TRBV19	once	TRBJ2-6	TGTGCCAGTAGATTGGACAGGGTTGGGGCCAACGTCCTGACTTTC	CASRLDRVGANVLTF
TRBD1	TRBV18	-	TRBJ1-3	TGTGCCAGCTCACCGTTGGACAGGGTTGGAAACACCATATATTTT	CASSPLDRVGNTIYF
-	TRBV5-1	-	TRBJ1-2	TGCGCCAGCAGCGTAATCGACAGTAACTATGGCTACACCTTC	CASSVIDSNYGYTF
-	TRBV5-1	-	TRBJ2-7	TGCGCCAGCAGTTCGGGACGGAGTCTCTACGAGCAGTACTTC	CASSSGRSLYEQYF
TRBD2	TRBV2	-	TRBJ2-5	TGTGCCAGCAGTGTAGATAGCGGGGCACAAGAGACCCAGTACTTC	CASSVDSGAQETQYF
TRBD1	TRBV15	few	TRBJ1-5	TGTGCCACCAGCAGAGGGGGGACAGGGAGCAATCAGCCCCAGCATTTT	CATSRGGTGSNQPQHF
TRBD1	TRBV5-1	-	TRBJ2-3	TGCGCCAGCAGCGGAGAGGGGGCATACTTCACAGATACGCAGTATTTT	CASSGEGAYFTDTQYF